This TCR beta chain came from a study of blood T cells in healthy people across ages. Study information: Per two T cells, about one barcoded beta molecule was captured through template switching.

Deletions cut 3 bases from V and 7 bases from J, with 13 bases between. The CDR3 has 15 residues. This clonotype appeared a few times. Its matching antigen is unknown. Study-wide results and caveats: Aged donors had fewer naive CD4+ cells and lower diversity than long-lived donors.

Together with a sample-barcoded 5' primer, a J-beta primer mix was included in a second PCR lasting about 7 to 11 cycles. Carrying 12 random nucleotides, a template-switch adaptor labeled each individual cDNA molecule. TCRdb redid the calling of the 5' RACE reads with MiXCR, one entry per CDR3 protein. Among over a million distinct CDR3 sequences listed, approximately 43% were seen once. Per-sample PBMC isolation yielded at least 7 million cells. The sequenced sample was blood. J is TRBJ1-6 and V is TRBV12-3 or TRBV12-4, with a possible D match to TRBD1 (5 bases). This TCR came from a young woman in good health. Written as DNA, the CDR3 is TGTGCCAGCAGTTTTCGGAGGGGCGGCAATTCACCCCTCCACTTT. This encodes CASSFRRGGNSPLHF.